This T cell receptor (beta chain) was captured by sequencing in a study of graft-versus-host responses after intestinal transplantation. At the level of the study: Anti-thymocyte globulin was used for induction in all recipients, who then took tacrolimus and steroids for approximately 3 years.

In germline, CDR1 is SGHRS, CDR2 YFSETQ. The length of the CDR3 is 17 residues. Trimming cost V 0 bases and J 2 bases; bases outside gene matches: 10. Assay used: immunoSEQ multiplex PCR; TCRdb lists only in-frame clones, some missing. The sample comprises approximately 14,000 clones, around 33% of which are singletons, and 1.5% to 2% rests with the top ten. Responders (about 200,000, CFSE-labeled) were co-plated with about 200,000 irradiated, violet-dye-labeled stimulators. The sample in question was alloreactive CD8+ T cells from a mixed lymphocyte reaction culture, obtained before intestinal transplant. The subset is: CFSE-low proliferating T cells sorted from roughly 6-day pre-transplant mixed lymphocyte reaction (GvH or HvG direction). This chain joins TRBV5-1 and TRBJ2-7, with 8 bases aligning to TRBD2. The TCR originated in a human patient who received an intestinal transplant. CDR3: CASSLGPLGLVAYEQYF. The CDR3 DNA reads TGCGCCAGCAGCTTGGGACCATTGGGACTAGTGGCCTACGAGCAGTACTTC.